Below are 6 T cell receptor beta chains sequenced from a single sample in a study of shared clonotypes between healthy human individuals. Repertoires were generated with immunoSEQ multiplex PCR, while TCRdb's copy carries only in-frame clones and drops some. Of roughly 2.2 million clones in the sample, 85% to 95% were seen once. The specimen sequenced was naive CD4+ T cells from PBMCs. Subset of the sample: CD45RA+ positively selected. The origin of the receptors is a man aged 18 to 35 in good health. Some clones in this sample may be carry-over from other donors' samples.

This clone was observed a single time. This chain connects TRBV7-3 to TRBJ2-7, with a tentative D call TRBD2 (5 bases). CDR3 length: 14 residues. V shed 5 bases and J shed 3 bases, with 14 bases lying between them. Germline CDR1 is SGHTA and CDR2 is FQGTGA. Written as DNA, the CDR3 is TGTGCCAGCAGCCCCGGAGGTCGCAGCTACGAGCAGTACTTC. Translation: CASSPGGRSYEQYF.

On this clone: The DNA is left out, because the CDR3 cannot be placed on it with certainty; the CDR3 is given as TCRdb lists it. CDR3 sequence: CASSLGVGPGGTGELFF. The chain carries TRBV7-2 and TRBJ2-2. CDR1 and CDR2 (germline): SGHTA, FQGNSA. The CDR3 length is 17 residues, termini included.

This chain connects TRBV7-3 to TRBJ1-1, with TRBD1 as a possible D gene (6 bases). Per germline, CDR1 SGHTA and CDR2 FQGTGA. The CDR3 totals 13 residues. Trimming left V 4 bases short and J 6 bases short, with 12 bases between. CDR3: CASSSQGGSEAFF. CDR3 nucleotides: TGTGCCAGCAGCTCACAGGGAGGGTCTGAAGCTTTCTTT.

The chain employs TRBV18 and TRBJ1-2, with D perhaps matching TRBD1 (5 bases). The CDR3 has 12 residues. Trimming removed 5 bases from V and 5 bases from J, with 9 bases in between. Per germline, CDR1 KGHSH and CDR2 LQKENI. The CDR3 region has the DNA TGTGCCAGCTCAGCGACAGAGTATGGCTACACCTTC. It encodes CASSATEYGYTF.

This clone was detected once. The CDR3 loop is CSVVGVTGTDTQYF. The CDR3 region has the DNA TGCAGCGTTGTCGGGGTTACGGGCACAGATACGCAGTATTTT. The chain carries TRBV29-1 and TRBJ2-3; tentative D call: TRBD2 (5 bases). Germline V gives CDR1 SQVTM, CDR2 ANQGSEA. V lost 4 bases and J 1 base, leaving 12 bases between the germline ends. This CDR3 spans 14 amino acids.

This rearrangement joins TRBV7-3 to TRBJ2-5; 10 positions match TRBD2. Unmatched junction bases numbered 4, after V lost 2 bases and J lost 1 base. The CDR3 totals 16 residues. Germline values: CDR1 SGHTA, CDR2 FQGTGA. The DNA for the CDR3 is TGTGCCAGCAGCTTATTAGCGGGAGGTCTCCAAGAGACCCAGTACTTC. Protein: CASSLLAGGLQETQYF.